Listed here are 17 T cell receptor beta chains from one sample, sequenced in a study of blood T cell repertoires in COVID-19 (TCRdb year 2020). Library generation was performed with the immunoSEQ multiplex PCR assay. Not all clones reach the TCRdb copy of this immuneACCESS table, which keeps in-frame sequences only. Checked studies attribute under half of the gap to unresolved V genes and leave the rest unexplained. This sample comprises under 200,000 clones, approximately 86% of them detected only once. Jointly, the top ten make up 20% to 25% of the sample. The sequencing input was PBMCs or T cells enriched from blood (not recorded which). All receptors come from a woman in her thirties or forties in a cohort exposed to, infected with or recovered from COVID-19 (not recorded which).

The rearrangement links TRBV2 to TRBJ1-2, with D possibly matching TRBD1 (6 bases). Trimming pared 3 bases from V and 6 bases from J, leaving 14 bases between. The CDR3 spans 14 residues. Per germline, CDR1 SNHLY and CDR2 FYNNEI. This CDR3 is CASSEEGGWDGYTF. CDR3 DNA: TGTGCCAGCAGTGAGGAAGGGGGTTGGGATGGCTACACCTTC.

This chain uses TRBV6-5 with TRBJ1-2, with TRBD1 identical over 7 bases. The CDR3 is 13 residues long. V gave up 6 bases and J gave up 6 bases; unmatched junction bases: 7. Germline lookup yields CDR1 MNHEY and CDR2 SVGAGI. CDR3 residues: CASSLTGTDGYTF. The CDR3 DNA is TGTGCCAGCAGCCTGACAGGGACGGATGGCTACACCTTC.

This chain connects TRBV27 to TRBJ2-7; 12 positions agree with TRBD2. Losses at the gene ends were 6 bases for V and 2 bases for J; bases not matched to a gene: 5. This CDR3 comprises 15 residues. Looked up from germline, CDR1 is MNHEY and CDR2 is SMNVEV (reference sequence). The DNA for the CDR3 is TGTGCCAGCAGAATGACTAGCGGGAGTACCTACGAGCAGTACTTC. This codes for CASRMTSGSTYEQYF.

V is TRBV4-1 and J is TRBJ2-5; TRBD1 agrees at 10 bases. The V gene's germline CDR1 is MGHRA and CDR2 YSYEKL. This CDR3 is built from 16 residues. With 6 bases clipped from V and 1 base from J, the junction kept 8 bases outside the gene matches. The CDR3 loop is CASRARQGAFQETQYF. In nucleotides, the CDR3 is TGCGCCAGCAGGGCCAGACAGGGGGCATTCCAAGAGACCCAGTACTTC.

The chain uses TRBV7-9 and TRBJ1-3; TRBD1 matches at 7 bases. Losses at the gene ends were 0 bases for V and 4 bases for J; bases not matched to a gene: 6. The CDR3 runs to 16 residues. CDR1 and CDR2 from the germline V gene are SEHNR and FQNEAQ (reference sequence). The CDR3 region has the DNA TGTGCCAGCAGCTTAGCGCCGGAGGGGGCGGGAAACACCATATATTTT. This gives the protein CASSLAPEGAGNTIYF.

The rearrangement uses TRBV15 and TRBJ1-4; 7 nucleotides line up with TRBD1. Germline loops: CDR1 LNHNV, CDR2 YYDKDF (reference sequence). V shed 1 base and J 8 bases; nucleotides not matched to a gene: 7. The CDR3 is 15 residues long. The CDR3 DNA reads TGTGCCACCAGCAGAGTCAGAGAAGGGGGCGAAAAACTGTTTTTT. It yields the protein CATSRVREGGEKLFF.

This chain connects TRBV27 to TRBJ2-2, with D possibly matching TRBD1 (6 bases). Trimming left V 3 bases short and J 6 bases short, with 17 bases between. The CDR3 runs to 16 residues. Germline V gene data show CDR1 as MNHEY and CDR2 as SMNVEV (reference sequence). The CDR3 nucleotides are TGTGCCAGCAGTTTCACGGGCCCAGGGGTGTCCGGGGAGCTGTTTTTT. The encoded protein is CASSFTGPGVSGELFF.

The chain is built from TRBV6-5 and TRBJ1-1, with D possibly matching TRBD1 (5 bases). Per the germline V gene, CDR1 is MNHEY and CDR2 is SVGAGI. The CDR3 sequence is 15 residues long. The V end lost 8 bases, the J end lost 0 bases, and 16 bases lay between the germline ends. The CDR3 coding sequence is TGTGCCAGCTACCATGCGGGGGTGATGAACACTGAAGCTTTCTTT. Protein sequence: CASYHAGVMNTEAFF.

This clone came up a few times. The chain carries TRBV12-3 or TRBV12-4 and TRBJ1-5; D is undetermined. This CDR3 is built from 13 residues. V was shortened by 3 bases and J by 4 bases, with 7 bases between the two germline ends. CDR3 in amino acids: CASSFYGNQPQHF. CDR3 DNA: TGTGCCAGCAGTTTCTACGGTAATCAGCCCCAGCATTTT.

The CDR3, as DNA: TGTGCCACTGGGGGGGTTTTTGATCAGCCCCAGCATTTT. This gives the protein CATGGVFDQPQHF. The rearrangement joins TRBV10-3 to TRBJ1-5; D perhaps matches TRBD1 (5 bases). Trimming took 10 bases from V and 5 from J, leaving 15 bases between them. The CDR3 extends over 13 amino acids. Germline V gives CDR1 ENHRY, CDR2 SYGVKD.

The chain joins TRBV28 to TRBJ2-7, with 7 bases matching TRBD2. The V segment lost 5 bases and the J segment 2 bases; nucleotides outside the gene matches: 12. Germline CDR1 reads MDHEN; CDR2 reads SYDVKM. The CDR3 spans 16 residues. The CDR3 DNA reads as TGTGCCAGCAGTCCGCTTACGCGGGGAGGGACCTACGAGCAGTACTTC. Protein sequence: CASSPLTRGGTYEQYF.

J is TRBJ1-1 and V is TRBV12-5; possibly TRBD1 for D (5 bases). The germline CDR1 and CDR2 sequences are LGHNT and FRNRAP. The CDR3 loop spans 18 amino acids. Between the trimmed V and J ends, which lost 0 bases and 4 bases, there was a span of 21 bases. CDR3 amino acids: CASGLVLTPAAGGTEAFF. The CDR3 bases are TGTGCTAGTGGTTTGGTATTGACCCCCGCCGCCGGGGGCACTGAAGCTTTCTTT.

The V gene is TRBV27, the J gene TRBJ2-4; D might be TRBD1 (6 bases). Germline V lookup: CDR1 MNHEY, CDR2 SMNVEV (reference sequence). The CDR3 is 12 amino acids. V shed 6 bases and J shed 9 bases, with 12 bases lying between them. The CDR3 bases are TGTGCCAGCAGCACAGGGATAGGCATTCAGTACTTC. The encoded protein is CASSTGIGIQYF.

V is TRBV28 and J is TRBJ1-1; D unresolved. V was clipped by 1 base and J by 0 bases, with 9 bases between them. CDR1 and CDR2 from the germline V gene are MDHEN and SYDVKM. The CDR3 is 15 residues long. The DNA for the CDR3 is TGTGCCAGCAGTTTATACCGGGAATTGAACACTGAAGCTTTCTTT. Translating it yields CASSLYRELNTEAFF.

The chain employs TRBV28 and TRBJ2-1; unclear D gene. The CDR3 contains 15 residues. V shed 3 bases and J shed 0 bases, with 9 bases lying between them. Looked up from germline, CDR1 is MDHEN and CDR2 is SYDVKM. The chain's CDR3 is CASSFNRFSYNEQFF. CDR3 coding DNA: TGTGCCAGCAGTTTTAACAGATTCTCCTACAATGAGCAGTTCTTC.

V usage is TRBV24-1 and J usage is TRBJ1-2; 8 bases map to TRBD1. Trimming at V came to 5 bases and at J to 4 bases, leaving 8 bases not matched to a gene. The CDR3 spans 15 residues. Germline V lookup: CDR1 KGHDR, CDR2 SFDVKD. In DNA form, the CDR3 reads TGTGCCACCAGTGCCACGGACAGGGCGGGCTATGGCTACACCTTC. Translated: CATSATDRAGYGYTF.

This clone came up a few times. The chain has TRBV6-2 or TRBV6-3 and TRBJ2-7, with 8 bases matching TRBD1. Germline V gene data show CDR1 as MNHEY and CDR2 as SVGEGT. Losses at the gene ends were 6 bases for V and 0 bases for J; bases not matched to a gene: 10. The CDR3 consists of 16 residues. The CDR3 DNA reads as TGTGCCAGCAGCAAACCATACAGGGGGAGCTCCTACGAGCAGTACTTC. Translating gives CASSKPYRGSSYEQYF.